This T cell receptor (beta chain) was retrieved from a study of regulatory T cells in long-lasting Graves disease. J lost 7 bases, V lost 7 bases, and 13 bases had no gene match. CDR1 is SNHLY and CDR2 is FYNNEI in the germline V gene. The CDR3 has 15 residues. This clonotype was seen at least ten times. HTBI primers from iRepertoire and Arm-PCR of CDR3 regions yielded the TCR beta libraries. TCRdb analysed the multiplex PCR reads with MiXCR anew, one entry per CDR3 protein. This table holds fewer than 450,000 distinct CDR3 sequences, over 14% found once. Time point defined: newly diagnosed GD, antithyroid drugs for less than 3 months. The TCR library used RNA extracted from PBMCs. It was an endocrinology department in Xi'an, China, that provided the patients. Into tubes containing EDTA, roughly 10 milliliters of peripheral blood were drawn. This sample was also put to use in a study of T cells in Graves' hyperthyroidism and ophthalmopathy. That paper states: Before onset, by a median of around six months, the model predicted ophthalmopathy.

The chain has TRBV2 and TRBJ2-1; TRBD2 matches 7 bases. The source of this sequence is a woman aged 40-49 years with Graves disease. This sample comprised peripheral blood mononuclear cells (PBMCs), obtained at new diagnosis, from a patient treated with antithyroid drugs. CDR3: CASMGLAGVGNEQFF. CDR3 sequence (DNA): TGTGCCAGCATGGGTCTGGCGGGAGTGGGAAATGAGCAGTTCTTC.